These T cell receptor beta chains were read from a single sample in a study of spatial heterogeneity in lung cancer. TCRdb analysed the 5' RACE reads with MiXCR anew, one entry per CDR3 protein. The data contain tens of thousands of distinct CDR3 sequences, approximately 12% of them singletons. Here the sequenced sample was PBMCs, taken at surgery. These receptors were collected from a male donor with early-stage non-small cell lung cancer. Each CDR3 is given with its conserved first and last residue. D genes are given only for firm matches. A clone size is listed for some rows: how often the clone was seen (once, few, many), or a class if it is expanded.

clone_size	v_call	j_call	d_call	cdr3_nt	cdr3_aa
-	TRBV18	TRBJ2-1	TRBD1	TGTGCCAGCCCCGCCCGGGACAGGGACAGCAATGAGCAGTTCTTC	CASPARDRDSNEQFF
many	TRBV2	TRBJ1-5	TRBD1	TGTGCCAGCCAGGGACAGGGGGCCCGTAGCAATCAGCCCCAGCATTTT	CASQGQGARSNQPQHF
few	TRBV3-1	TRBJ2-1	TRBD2	TGTGCCAGCAGCCAAGGGGCTAGCGGTAACGAGCAGTTCTTC	CASSQGASGNEQFF
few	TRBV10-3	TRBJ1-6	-	TGTGCCATCAGTGAGTCTGGGGATTCACCCCTCCACTTT	CAISESGDSPLHF
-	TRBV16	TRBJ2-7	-	TGTGCCAGCAGCCAAGGGCAGAAGTACGAGCAGTACTTC	CASSQGQKYEQYF
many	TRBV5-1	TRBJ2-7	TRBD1	TGCGCCAGCAGCACGACAGGGCACTACGAGCAGTACTTC	CASSTTGHYEQYF
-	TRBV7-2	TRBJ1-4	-	TGTGCCAGCAGCCGGACAGCTAATGAAAAACTGTTTTTT	CASSRTANEKLFF
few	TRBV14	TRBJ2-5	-	TGTGCCAGCAGCCAATTCGGAGGGCGGCACCAAGAGACCCAGTACTTC	CASSQFGGRHQETQYF
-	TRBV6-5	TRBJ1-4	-	TGTGCCAGCAGTTTAGATCCTCAGGGGGAAAAACTGTTTTTT	CASSLDPQGEKLFF
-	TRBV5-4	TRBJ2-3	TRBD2	TGTGCCAGCAGCTTGGTCGCGGGGGGGCAGACAGATACGCAGTATTTT	CASSLVAGGQTDTQYF